This T cell receptor (beta chain) was profiled in a study of cytomegalovirus exposure and HLA in healthy donors. PCR used 60 Vbeta primers and 13 Jbeta primers. Measured with immunoSEQ multiplex PCR; TCRdb has only the in-frame clones, and not every one. This table has 85,000 to 120,000 clones, roughly 71% appearing once. Looked up from germline, CDR1 is MDHEN and CDR2 is SYDVKM. There are 17 residues in the CDR3. V lost 3 bases and J 4 bases, leaving 16 bases between the germline ends. Findings and limits, study-wide: Cytomegalovirus association was listed for about 150 TCR beta chains. Presence/absence analyses rested on an assumption that sequencing depth was roughly uniform across donors. A later analysis linked a missense variant in DCLRE1C to the trimming of TCR beta V and J genes.

About this clone itself: Its matching antigen is unknown.

The source material was PBMCs. The rearrangement joins TRBV28 to TRBJ2-6, with a weak D call TRBD2 (6 bases). The source of this sequence is a male donor in good health and CMV-seropositive. The DNA of the CDR3 is TGTGCCAGCAGTTTTCAACGTGCGGGGTCCGGGGCCAACGTCCTGACTTTC. It is translated as CASSFQRAGSGANVLTF.